This T cell receptor beta chain derives from a study of cytomegalovirus exposure and HLA in healthy donors. Germline CDR1 SGHRS, CDR2 YFSETQ. V trimming: 4 bases; J trimming: 9 bases; junction bases outside the gene matches: 9. This CDR3 is built from 16 residues. This clone was counted only a few times. Both 60 Vbeta primers and 13 Jbeta primers went into the PCR. Libraries were prepared by immunoSEQ multiplex PCR; TCRdb keeps only in-frame clonotypes and omits some of them. Of 75,000 to 80,000 clones in the sample, over 60% were seen once. This TCR was recovered from a male donor in good health and CMV-seropositive. The material sequenced was PBMCs. The chain couples TRBV5-1 to TRBJ2-1; 14 nucleotides agree with TRBD2. CDR3 nucleotides: TGCGCCAGCAGCCCTGTCCCGGGACTAGCGGGAGTTGAGCAGTTCTTC. Protein product: CASSPVPGLAGVEQFF.